This T cell receptor (beta chain) was obtained from a study of blood T cell repertoires in COVID-19. Study at large: Both acute and convalescent COVID-19 samples were obtained from the United States, Italy and Spain. T cells, B-cell-depleted T cells, or PBMCs provided the cDNA or gDNA that served as material.

The V gene end was trimmed by 8 bases and the J gene end by 2 bases; junction bases not matched to a gene: 5. This CDR3 is built from 12 residues. From germline, CDR1 is GTSNPN and CDR2 SVGIG (reference sequence). Original handling: Estimated nucleated cell counts came from reference gene primer amplification. TCRdb keeps only in-frame clones here, not all; method: immunoSEQ multiplex PCR. V, J and clone size are taken as reported in that table, and D and trimming were inferred from the DNA itself. The table lists 100,000 to 130,000 clones, around 92% of them singletons. The material sequenced was peripheral blood. This chain connects TRBV30 to TRBJ2-7, with 8 bases fitting TRBD1. The origin of this receptor is a middle-aged man with active or convalescent COVID-19. This CDR3 is CATEQGAYEQYF. CDR3 bases: TGTGCCACAGAACAGGGGGCCTACGAGCAGTACTTC.